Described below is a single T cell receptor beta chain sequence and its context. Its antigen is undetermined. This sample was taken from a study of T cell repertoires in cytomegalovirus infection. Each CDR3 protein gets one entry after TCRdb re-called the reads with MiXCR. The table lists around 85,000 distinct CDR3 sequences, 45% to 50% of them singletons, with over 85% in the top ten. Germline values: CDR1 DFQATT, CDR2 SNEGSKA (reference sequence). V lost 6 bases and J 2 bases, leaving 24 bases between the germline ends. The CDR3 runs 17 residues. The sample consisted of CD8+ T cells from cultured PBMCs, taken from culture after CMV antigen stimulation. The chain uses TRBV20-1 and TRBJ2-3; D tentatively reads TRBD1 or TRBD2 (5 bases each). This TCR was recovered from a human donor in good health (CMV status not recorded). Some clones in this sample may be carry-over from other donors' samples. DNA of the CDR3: TGCAGTGCAGGGGCAGACCGGGACGTAGGTAACACAGATACGCAGTATTTT. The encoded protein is CSAGADRDVGNTDTQYF.